This T cell receptor beta chain was found in a study of T cell changes during pregnancy in multiple sclerosis. The protocol was immunoSEQ multiplex PCR, while the TCRdb copy is restricted to in-frame clones and leaves out a portion. The sample shows some 37,000 clones, 70% to 90% of them seen only once. Germline assignment: CDR1 LNHDA and CDR2 SQIVND (reference sequence). The CDR3 is 16 amino acids. V trimming: 6 bases; J trimming: 8 bases; junction bases outside the gene matches: 9. The specimen was CD4+ T cells from peripheral blood mononuclear cells, collected in the first trimester of pregnancy. This chain connects TRBV19 to TRBJ2-2; 13 bases line up with TRBD2. The TCR comes from a female donor with multiple sclerosis, enrolled in a pregnancy study. CDR3 residues: CASRPTGTSGAGELFF. The DNA of the CDR3 is TGTGCCAGTAGACCTACCGGGACTAGCGGGGCAGGGGAGCTGTTTTTT. Looking up the rest from reference TRBV19 and TRBJ2-2 gives the full variable domain: DGGITQSPKYLFRKEGQNVTLSCEQNLNHDAMYWYRQDPGQGLRLIYYSQIVNDFQKGDIAEGYSVSREKKESFPLTVTSAQKNPTAFYLCASRPTGTSGAGELFFGEGSRLTVL.